Described below is a single TCR beta chain sequence and its context. Germline V gives CDR1 LGHNA, CDR2 YSLEER. V dropped 3 bases and J dropped 4; count of bases not matched to a gene: 7. The CDR3 runs 15 residues. These data originate in a study of beta chain features in type 1 diabetes. Since all of the isolated RNA was reverse transcribed, expressed TCRB transcripts were what got sequenced. Sequencing used immunoSEQ multiplex PCR; TCRdb keeps in-frame clones, though not all of them. The data show 110,000 to 150,000 clones, with about 7% seen just once and roughly 1.4% held by the top ten. This chain links TRBV4-3 with TRBJ2-3; 7 bases fit TRBD2. Source material: central memory CD4+ T cells from blood. The TCR comes from a young woman in good health. CDR3 DNA: TGCGCCAGCAGCCAGTCCGGGCTAGCGGCAGATACGCAGTATTTT. This codes for CASSQSGLAADTQYF.